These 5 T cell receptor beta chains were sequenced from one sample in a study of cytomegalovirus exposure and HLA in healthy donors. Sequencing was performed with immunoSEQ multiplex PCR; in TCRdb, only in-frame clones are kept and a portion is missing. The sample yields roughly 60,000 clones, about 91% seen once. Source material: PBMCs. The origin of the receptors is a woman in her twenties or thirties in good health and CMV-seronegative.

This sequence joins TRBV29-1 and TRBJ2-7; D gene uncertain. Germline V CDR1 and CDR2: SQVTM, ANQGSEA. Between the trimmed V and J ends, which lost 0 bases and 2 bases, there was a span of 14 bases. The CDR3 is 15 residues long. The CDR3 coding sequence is TGCAGCGTTGAAGATTTGGTAGGCACAGCCTACGAGCAGTACTTC. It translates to CSVEDLVGTAYEQYF.

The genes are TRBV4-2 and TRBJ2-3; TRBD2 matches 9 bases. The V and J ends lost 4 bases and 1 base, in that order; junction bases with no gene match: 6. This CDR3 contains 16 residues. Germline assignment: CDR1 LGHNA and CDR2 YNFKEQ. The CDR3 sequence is CASSLQAGGGTDTQYF. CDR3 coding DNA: TGTGCCAGCAGCCTCCAGGCGGGAGGGGGCACAGATACGCAGTATTTT.

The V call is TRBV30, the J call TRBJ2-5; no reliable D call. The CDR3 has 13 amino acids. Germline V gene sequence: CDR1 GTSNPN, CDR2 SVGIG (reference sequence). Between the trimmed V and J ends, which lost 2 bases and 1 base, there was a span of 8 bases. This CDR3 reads CAWSRTAQETQYF. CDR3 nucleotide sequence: TGTGCCTGGAGTCGTACAGCCCAAGAGACCCAGTACTTC.

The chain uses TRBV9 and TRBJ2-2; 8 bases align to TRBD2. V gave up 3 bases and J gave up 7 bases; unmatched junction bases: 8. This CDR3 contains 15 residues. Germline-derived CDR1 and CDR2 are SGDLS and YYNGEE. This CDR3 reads CASSGVAGRVGELFF. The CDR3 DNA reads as TGTGCCAGCAGCGGAGTAGCGGGACGTGTCGGGGAGCTGTTTTTT.

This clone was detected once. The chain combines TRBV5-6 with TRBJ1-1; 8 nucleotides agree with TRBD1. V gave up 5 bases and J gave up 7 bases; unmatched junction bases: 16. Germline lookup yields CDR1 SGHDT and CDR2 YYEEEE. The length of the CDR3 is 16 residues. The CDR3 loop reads CASSYRQIGQGFEAFF. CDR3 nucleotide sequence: TGTGCCAGCAGTTATAGACAGATCGGACAGGGCTTTGAAGCTTTCTTT.